What follows is one T cell receptor beta chain and its context. Its antigen is still unknown. Researchers ran the PCR with 60 Vbeta and 13 Jbeta primers. Only in-frame clones appear in the TCRdb table, and some are missing; sequencing was by immunoSEQ multiplex PCR. This sample has approximately 180,000 clones, with approximately 84% found just once. This entry comes from a study of cytomegalovirus exposure and HLA in healthy donors. Study findings and constraints: Cytomegalovirus association was assigned to about 150 TCR beta chains. In a later analysis, DRB1 alleles had the most associated TCRs; HLA-C alleles the fewest. Serostatus for CMV was the only available immune exposure information.

The germline V and J ends were trimmed by 6 bases and 3 bases, with 27 bases remaining between them. The CDR3 runs to 18 residues. Germline CDR1 SNHLY, CDR2 FYNNEI. The source is a girl in the first two years of life in good health and CMV-seronegative. The sample comprised PBMCs. The chain joins TRBV2 to TRBJ2-7; possibly TRBD2 for D (8 bases). The CDR3 sequence: CASRAGQKVIAGSYEQYF. The DNA of the CDR3 is TGTGCCAGCAGAGCGGGACAGAAGGTTATAGCGGGGAGCTACGAGCAGTACTTC.